The 29 T cell receptor beta chains below were found in one sample sequenced in a study of T cell responses to AZD1222 COVID-19 vaccine. The table came from immunoSEQ multiplex PCR; TCRdb's copy has only in-frame clones and leaves some out. The sample consists of more than 110,000 clones, 80% to 90% of them appearing once. Material: peripheral blood, obtained on day 0 of AZD1222 vaccination. Receptor source: an adult in good health.

Points on this clone: Its ends do not fully match the called genes, so a read error is possible. The chain recombines TRBV30 with TRBJ2-3, with 12 bases fitting TRBD1. CDR1 and CDR2 (germline): GTSNPN, SVGIG (reference sequence). The CDR3 covers 14 residues. The CDR3 nucleotides are TGTGCCGGGAGGGACAGGGGGCTCACAGATACGCAGTATTTT. Translating it yields CAGRDRGLTDTQYF.

The rearrangement uses TRBV5-1 and TRBJ1-1; 12 positions agree with TRBD1. Germline CDR1 and CDR2: SGHRS and YFSETQ. The V segment lost 4 bases and the J segment 1 base; nucleotides outside the gene matches: 11. CDR3 length: 18 residues. The CDR3 loop is CASSPLPGQGATNTEAFF. The CDR3 DNA follows: TGCGCCAGCAGCCCCCTGCCGGGACAGGGGGCTACGAACACTGAAGCTTTCTTT.

The chain's CDR3 is CAWSVGRGSNYGYTF. The CDR3 DNA sequence: TGTGCCTGGAGTGTTGGAAGGGGCTCTAACTATGGCTACACCTTC. The chain links TRBV30 to TRBJ1-2, with a possible D match to TRBD1 (5 bases). The CDR3 length is 15 residues. CDR1 and CDR2 (germline): GTSNPN, SVGIG (reference sequence). The V end lost 0 bases, the J end lost 0 bases, and 11 bases lay between the germline ends.

The V and J genes are TRBV27 and TRBJ1-1; TRBD1 matches at 7 bases. The junction had 5 bases not matched to a gene; V was cut back by 7 bases and J by 3 bases. Germline-derived CDR1 and CDR2 are MNHEY and SMNVEV (reference sequence). The CDR3 sequence is 13 residues long. CDR3 nucleotides: TGTGCCAGCATTGGGGGACAGTACACTGAAGCTTTCTTT. Protein product: CASIGGQYTEAFF.

This clone was detected only once. The chain combines TRBV19 with TRBJ2-1; 7 nucleotides agree with TRBD2. The CDR3 runs 18 residues. V shed 3 bases and J 10 bases; nucleotides not matched to a gene: 21. CDR1 and CDR2 from the germline V gene are LNHDA and SQIVND (reference sequence). Here the CDR3 DNA reads TGTGCCAGTAGTATCATTTATCGGAGCGGGAATTTGGTTAACGAGCAGTTCTTC. Amino acids: CASSIIYRSGNLVNEQFF. Full variable domain (rest looked up from reference TRBV19 and TRBJ2-1): DGGITQSPKYLFRKEGQNVTLSCEQNLNHDAMYWYRQDPGQGLRLIYYSQIVNDFQKGDIAEGYSVSREKKESFPLTVTSAQKNPTAFYLCASSIIYRSGNLVNEQFFGPGTRLTVL.

The genes are TRBV6-2 or TRBV6-3 and TRBJ2-6; no clear D gene. This CDR3 is 15 amino acids long. The germline V gene has CDR1 MNHEY and CDR2 SVGEGT. The ends were cut back, 2 bases at V and 0 bases at J, with 5 bases in the middle. The CDR3 is CASSYDPSGANVLTF. CDR3 bases: TGTGCCAGCAGTTACGACCCCTCTGGGGCCAACGTCCTGACTTTC.

The V call is TRBV6-5, the J call TRBJ2-3; the D gene is possibly TRBD2 (5 bases). Trimming pared 0 bases from V and 6 bases from J, leaving 13 bases between. Germline CDR1 reads MNHEY; CDR2 reads SVGAGI. CDR3 size: 15 residues. The CDR3 DNA sequence: TGTGCCAGCAGTTACTCAGGGAGAAGAGGTGATACGCAGTATTTT. Translating it yields CASSYSGRRGDTQYF.

This chain links TRBV4-3 with TRBJ1-6; D gene ambiguous. From germline, CDR1 is LGHNA and CDR2 YSLEER. V gave up 0 bases and J gave up 7 bases, with 10 bases separating them. This CDR3 spans 15 amino acids. As DNA, the CDR3 is TGCGCCAGCAGCCAAGAAAGAGTCGGGAATTCACCCCTCCACTTT. Its translation is CASSQERVGNSPLHF.

The chain links TRBV3-1 (or the pseudogene TRBV3-2) to TRBJ2-7; 7 positions agree with TRBD2. The CDR3 totals 14 residues. Trimming took 1 base from V and 5 from J; bases not matched to a gene: 5. Germline CDR1 and CDR2: LGHDT and YNNKEL (reference sequence). CDR3 in DNA: TGTGCCAGCAGCCAAGCGGCGGGAGTCGACGAGCAGTACTTC. This sequence encodes CASSQAAGVDEQYF.

The chain has TRBV5-1 and TRBJ1-1; D is ambiguous. V was clipped by 7 bases and J by 1 base, with 8 bases between them. Per germline, CDR1 SGHRS and CDR2 YFSETQ. CDR3 length: 12 amino acids. The CDR3 DNA is TGCGCCAGCCGGCGGCAGAACACTGAAGCTTTCTTT. Translating it yields CASRRQNTEAFF.

This chain uses TRBV19 with TRBJ1-2; tentatively, D is TRBD1 (6 bases). Germline lookup yields CDR1 LNHDA and CDR2 SQIVND (reference sequence). V lost 4 bases and J lost 2, with 11 bases in between. This CDR3 has 14 amino acids. The CDR3 spells CASSRGLHNYGYTF. The DNA for the CDR3 is TGTGCCAGTAGTAGGGGGCTCCACAACTATGGCTACACCTTC.

The chain links TRBV27 to TRBJ1-4; D not resolved. The length of the CDR3 is 16 residues. Trimming removed 6 bases from V and 7 bases from J, with 21 bases in between. Germline CDR1 reads MNHEY; CDR2 reads SMNVEV (reference sequence). CDR3 sequence (DNA): TGTGCCAGCAGCCCCGGACTAATTCCCGCCGGTGAAAAACTGTTTTTT. The encoded protein is CASSPGLIPAGEKLFF.

This chain links TRBV15 with TRBJ2-6; D is ambiguous. The CDR3 is 17 residues long. V was cut by 1 base and J by 0 bases, with 10 bases left in between. In germline, CDR1 is LNHNV, CDR2 YYDKDF (reference sequence). The CDR3: CATSRGSHRSGANVLTF. CDR3 DNA: TGTGCCACCAGCAGAGGCAGTCATCGCTCTGGGGCCAACGTCCTGACTTTC.

The J gene is TRBJ2-1, the V gene TRBV5-5; 9 bases map to TRBD2. CDR3 length equals 19 residues. The germline V gene has CDR1 SGHKS and CDR2 YYEKEE (reference sequence). Trimming removed 0 bases from V and 6 bases from J; junction bases left unmatched: 16. CDR3 sequence: CASSLEQLLLASGINEQFF. CDR3 coding DNA: TGTGCCAGCAGCTTGGAGCAGCTCCTGCTGGCTAGCGGGATCAATGAGCAGTTCTTC. The full variable domain, with the rest looked up from reference TRBV5-5 and TRBJ2-1, is DAGVTQSPTHLIKTRGQQVTLRCSPISGHKSVSWYQQVLGQGPQFIFQYYEKEERGRGNFPDRFSARQFPNYSSELNVNALLLGDSALYLCASSLEQLLLASGINEQFFGPGTRLTVL.

The V gene is TRBV11-3, the J gene TRBJ2-2, with D hard to call. V was pared by 1 base and J by 1 base, with 16 bases between. This CDR3 region has 18 residues. Germline loops: CDR1 SGHNT, CDR2 YENEEA. The CDR3 nucleotides are TGTGCCAGCAGCTTAGCCCACCCCTTCACTCGGAACACCGGGGAGCTGTTTTTT. Translation: CASSLAHPFTRNTGELFF.

The rearrangement uses TRBV28 and TRBJ2-3, with 9 nucleotides matching TRBD2. The CDR3 extends over 16 amino acids. Per the germline V gene, CDR1 is MDHEN and CDR2 is SYDVKM. After removal of 3 bases from V and 4 bases from J, the junction contained 8 bases not matched to a gene. The CDR3 DNA reads TGTGCCAGCAGTTTTGAGTCTAGCGGGACCCCAGATACGCAGTATTTT. It translates to CASSFESSGTPDTQYF.

This chain connects TRBV5-4 to TRBJ2-3, with TRBD1 as a possible D gene (5 bases). CDR1 and CDR2 from the germline V gene are SGHNT and YYREEE (reference sequence). The CDR3 spans 15 residues. V shed 5 bases and J shed 2 bases, with 15 bases lying between them. CDR3 DNA: TGTGCCAGCAGAGGTCCAGGGTTGCACACAGATACGCAGTATTTT. Protein product: CASRGPGLHTDTQYF.

The chain joins TRBV4-3 to TRBJ1-3, with D maybe TRBD1 (6 bases). Looked up from germline, CDR1 is LGHNA and CDR2 is YSLEER. This CDR3 has 16 residues. Trimming took off 0 bases at V and 2 bases at J, with 11 bases between the two ends. The DNA of the CDR3 is TGCGCCAGCAGCCAAGAAATTGCAGGGGCTGGAAACACCATATATTTT. Its protein is CASSQEIAGAGNTIYF.

This clone has only one observation. The rearrangement joins TRBV5-1 to TRBJ2-7; D may be TRBD1 or TRBD2 (5 bases each). The CDR3 has 14 residues. V dropped 2 bases and J dropped 2 bases, with 11 bases sitting between them. The germline V gene has CDR1 SGHRS and CDR2 YFSETQ. Here the CDR3 reads CASSFGTYAYEQYF. DNA of the CDR3: TGCGCCAGCAGCTTCGGGACGTACGCCTACGAGCAGTACTTC.

This clone came up a few times. This chain links TRBV27 with TRBJ2-7, with D possibly TRBD1 on 5 matching bases. The V gene's germline CDR1 is MNHEY and CDR2 SMNVEV (reference sequence). Deletions cut 5 bases from V and 6 bases from J, with 20 bases between. This CDR3 region has 15 residues. CDR3 sequence: CASSNADSGGREQYF. CDR3 sequence (DNA): TGTGCCAGCAGTAACGCTGACAGTGGTGGGCGCGAGCAGTACTTC.

The chain uses TRBV7-2 and TRBJ1-1; no clear D. V was clipped by 1 base and J by 1 base, with 4 bases between them. CDR1 is SGHTA and CDR2 is FQGNSA in the germline V gene. The CDR3 runs to 13 residues. The CDR3 DNA reads as TGTGCCAGCAGCTTAGATCAGAACACTGAAGCTTTCTTT. Translated: CASSLDQNTEAFF.

This chain uses TRBV9 with TRBJ2-7; 8 nucleotides match TRBD1. J gave up 6 bases and V 2 bases, and 10 bases lay outside the gene matches. This CDR3 spans 15 amino acids. The germline CDR1 and CDR2 sequences are SGDLS and YYNGEE. In DNA, the CDR3 is TGTGCCAGCAGCGTTGGGGGACAGGAAGGGTCCGAGCAGTACTTC. Translation: CASSVGGQEGSEQYF.

This chain uses TRBV5-5 with TRBJ1-4, with D maybe TRBD1 (5 bases). This CDR3 is 14 amino acids long. In germline, CDR1 is SGHKS, CDR2 YYEKEE (reference sequence). Trimming cost V 3 bases and J 7 bases, with 13 bases left between them. CDR3 sequence (DNA): TGTGCCAGCAGCTCGGACAAGGCCATTGAAAAACTGTTTTTT. It yields the protein CASSSDKAIEKLFF. Using reference TRBV5-5 and TRBJ1-4 for the parts outside the CDR3, the full variable domain is DAGVTQSPTHLIKTRGQQVTLRCSPISGHKSVSWYQQVLGQGPQFIFQYYEKEERGRGNFPDRFSARQFPNYSSELNVNALLLGDSALYLCASSSDKAIEKLFFGSGTQLSVL.

The chain combines TRBV2 with TRBJ2-6; D ambiguous. V lost 3 bases, J lost 1 base, and 13 bases lay in between. The CDR3 is 17 residues long. Germline-derived CDR1 and CDR2 are SNHLY and FYNNEI. CDR3 sequence (DNA): TGTGCCAGCAGTGAGATTCGTAGTTTGTCTGGGGCCAACGTCCTGACTTTC. Translating it yields CASSEIRSLSGANVLTF.

This clone was recorded a few times. This chain connects TRBV3-1 (or the pseudogene TRBV3-2) to TRBJ1-5; D is undetermined. V shed 6 bases and J shed 5 bases, with 5 bases lying between them. The germline V gene encodes CDR1 LGHDT and CDR2 YNNKEL (reference sequence). The CDR3 spans 11 residues. This CDR3 reads CASRGHQPQHF. CDR3 sequence (DNA): TGTGCCAGCAGGGGCCATCAGCCCCAGCATTTT.

The chain joins TRBV5-5 to TRBJ2-3, with D possibly TRBD2 on 6 matching bases. CDR3 size: 15 residues. Germline lookup yields CDR1 SGHKS and CDR2 YYEKEE (reference sequence). Trimming took 0 bases from V and 4 from J, leaving 12 bases between them. CDR3: CASSLELANADTQYF. As DNA, the CDR3 is TGTGCCAGCAGCTTGGAACTAGCAAATGCAGATACGCAGTATTTT.

CDR3 amino acids: CASTLGGDTEAFF. The CDR3 DNA is TGTGCCAGCACCCTGGGAGGAGACACTGAAGCTTTCTTT. The chain couples TRBV12-3 or TRBV12-4 to TRBJ1-1; D not resolved. The V gene lost 7 bases and the J gene lost 3 bases, with 12 bases spanning the gap. The CDR3 has 13 residues.

The chain combines TRBV30 with TRBJ1-4; no definite D call. The V and J ends lost 2 bases and 4 bases respectively, with 8 bases between them. The germline gives CDR1 GTSNPN, CDR2 SVGIG (reference sequence). The CDR3 length is 13 residues. The CDR3 spells CAWSRQNNEKLFF. In nucleotides, the CDR3 is TGTGCCTGGAGTAGGCAGAATAATGAAAAACTGTTTTTT. Together with reference TRBV30 and TRBJ1-4, the CDR3 gives the full variable domain: SQTIHQWPATLVQPVGSPLSLECTVEGTSNPNLYWYRQAAGRGLQLLFYSVGIGQISSEVPQNLSASRPQDRQFILSSKKLLLSDSGFYLCAWSRQNNEKLFFGSGTQLSVL.

This clone came up a few times. The same CDR3 is also encoded by other DNA sequences in this sample. This rearrangement joins TRBV27 to TRBJ2-7; D assignment may be TRBD1 or TRBD2 (7 bases each). The CDR3 sequence is 14 residues long. The germline gives CDR1 MNHEY, CDR2 SMNVEV (reference sequence). The ends were cut back, 4 bases at V and 3 bases at J, with 13 bases in the middle. This chain's CDR3 is CASSSGGQHYEQYF. As DNA, the CDR3 is TGTGCCAGCAGTTCGGGGGGACAGCACTACGAGCAGTACTTC.